This TCR beta chain came from a study of blood T cell repertoires in COVID-19. Study overall: Acute-phase and convalescent COVID-19 samples originated in the United States, Italy and Spain.

Participants' reported clinical history set cohort assignment. This clone was picked up one time. Method: immunoSEQ multiplex PCR; TCRdb's copy keeps in-frame clones and lacks some. The sample lists over 200,000 clones, approximately 80% occurring once. The clonotype originates from a man in his 60s who had recovered from COVID-19. The sequenced sample was PBMCs or T cells enriched from blood (not recorded which).

CDR3 sequence reads: CASSLGLAGGAEQFF. The CDR3 bases are TGTGCCAGCAGCCTCGGACTAGCGGGGGGGGCTGAGCAGTTCTTC. V usage is TRBV11-3 and J usage is TRBJ2-1; 15 bases line up with TRBD2. Germline V gene data show CDR1 as SGHNT and CDR2 as YENEEA. This CDR3 has 15 amino acids. Losses at the gene ends were 5 bases for V and 9 bases for J; bases not matched to a gene: 5.